These T cell receptor beta chains were read from a single sample in a study of T cell changes during pregnancy in multiple sclerosis. The assay was immunoSEQ multiplex PCR, and TCRdb's table has in-frame clones only and misses some. The repertoire holds roughly 40,000 clones, with 70% to 90% as singletons. Source: CD4+ T cells from peripheral blood mononuclear cells, taken after pregnancy. The receptors originated from a female donor with multiple sclerosis, enrolled in a pregnancy study. Both conserved end residues are trimmed from each CDR3. Each record gives: J gene, V gene, CDR3 protein.

J gene: TRBJ2-3
V gene: TRBV19
CDR3 protein: ATQASGGFADTQY

J gene: TRBJ2-3
V gene: TRBV4-3
CDR3 protein: ASSLGTSGGYTQY

J gene: TRBJ2-7
V gene: TRBV10-3
CDR3 protein: AISESTGRRSYEQY

J gene: TRBJ2-7
V gene: TRBV5-1
CDR3 protein: ASSVTGGNYEQY

J gene: TRBJ1-5
V gene: TRBV7-6
CDR3 protein: ASSLGLSDQPQH

J gene: TRBJ1-5
V gene: TRBV5-1
CDR3 protein: ASSLVSDQPQH

J gene: TRBJ1-3
V gene: TRBV5-1
CDR3 protein: ASSLDRANTGNTIY

J gene: TRBJ1-2
V gene: TRBV6-5
CDR3 protein: ASSTEVAYGYT

J gene: TRBJ1-1
V gene: TRBV4-3
CDR3 protein: ASSQGPGQGVGGPRGTEAF

J gene: TRBJ1-2
V gene: TRBV7-2
CDR3 protein: ASSSTGSNYGYT

J gene: TRBJ2-5
V gene: TRBV6-6
CDR3 protein: ASSYGGSQETQY

J gene: TRBJ1-2
V gene: TRBV9
CDR3 protein: ASSLLVSLNYGYT

J gene: TRBJ2-2
V gene: TRBV7-9
CDR3 protein: ASSSLMTGGTDGELF

J gene: TRBJ2-3
V gene: TRBV7-2
CDR3 protein: ASSWTVGDTDTQY

J gene: TRBJ1-4
V gene: TRBV5-1
CDR3 protein: ASSPRGANEKLF

J gene: TRBJ1-3
V gene: TRBV29-1
CDR3 protein: SASQGLSNTIY

J gene: TRBJ2-7
V gene: TRBV14
CDR3 protein: ASSQLPGLAKNSYEQY

J gene: TRBJ1-5
V gene: TRBV2
CDR3 protein: ASSDNRGEQPQH

J gene: TRBJ1-1
V gene: TRBV6-6
CDR3 protein: ASTIGTGWTGAF

J gene: TRBJ2-7
V gene: TRBV11-1
CDR3 protein: ASSNIQGYEQY

J gene: TRBJ2-3
V gene: TRBV18
CDR3 protein: ASSSTGTSMADTQY

J gene: TRBJ2-3
V gene: TRBV5-1
CDR3 protein: ASKLLRGGDTSTDTQY

J gene: TRBJ1-1
V gene: TRBV5-1
CDR3 protein: ASKDRGANTEAF

J gene: TRBJ2-4
V gene: TRBV9
CDR3 protein: ASSEAGTGFGIQY

J gene: TRBJ2-3
V gene: TRBV15
CDR3 protein: ATSRVAGGYTDTQY

J gene: TRBJ2-1
V gene: TRBV6-6
CDR3 protein: ASSPTGEKQF

J gene: TRBJ1-5
V gene: TRBV27
CDR3 protein: ASSPISWYSNQPQH

J gene: TRBJ1-3
V gene: TRBV7-2
CDR3 protein: ASSFYRVSGNTIY

J gene: TRBJ2-5
V gene: TRBV10-3
CDR3 protein: AITRDSQETQY

J gene: TRBJ1-6
V gene: TRBV9
CDR3 protein: ASSRDRQGFPPLH

J gene: TRBJ2-4
V gene: TRBV7-2
CDR3 protein: ASSLRGGNNIQY

J gene: TRBJ1-4
V gene: TRBV5-5
CDR3 protein: ASSFTGQGMGKLF

J gene: TRBJ2-3
V gene: TRBV7-6
CDR3 protein: ASSFVSTDTQY

J gene: TRBJ2-7
V gene: TRBV7-2
CDR3 protein: ASSHRTGSYEQY

J gene: TRBJ2-3
V gene: TRBV5-1
CDR3 protein: ASSPGQTTPDTQY

J gene: TRBJ2-7
V gene: TRBV10-3
CDR3 protein: AISEPSPAGGYYEQY

J gene: TRBJ1-2
V gene: TRBV19
CDR3 protein: ASSRSSTGALGYT

J gene: TRBJ2-5
V gene: TRBV28
CDR3 protein: ACRPTVRTAETQY

J gene: TRBJ2-7
V gene: TRBV30
CDR3 protein: AWSVSWRLPESYEQY

J gene: TRBJ1-2
V gene: TRBV5-6
CDR3 protein: ASSLGPGAT

J gene: TRBJ2-7
V gene: TRBV28
CDR3 protein: ASSPAYEQY

J gene: TRBJ1-1
V gene: TRBV5-4
CDR3 protein: ASSLRGNGQEAF

J gene: TRBJ1-1
V gene: TRBV4-1
CDR3 protein: ASSRGDSYTEAF

J gene: TRBJ1-2
V gene: TRBV5-1
CDR3 protein: ASSLVGTGNYGYT

J gene: TRBJ2-7
V gene: TRBV5-6
CDR3 protein: ASSLSVQGRAYEQY

J gene: TRBJ2-7
V gene: TRBV6-1
CDR3 protein: ASSEVFGFLSYEQY

J gene: TRBJ2-5
V gene: TRBV5-1
CDR3 protein: ASSLNGIQYQETQY

J gene: TRBJ2-5
V gene: TRBV2
CDR3 protein: ASSGSTSGQQETQY

J gene: TRBJ2-7
V gene: TRBV4-1
CDR3 protein: ASSQDALGGGPYEQY

J gene: TRBJ2-1
V gene: TRBV7-8
CDR3 protein: ASSLGAAHYNEQF

J gene: TRBJ1-1
V gene: TRBV6-1
CDR3 protein: ASSPRKVEEAF